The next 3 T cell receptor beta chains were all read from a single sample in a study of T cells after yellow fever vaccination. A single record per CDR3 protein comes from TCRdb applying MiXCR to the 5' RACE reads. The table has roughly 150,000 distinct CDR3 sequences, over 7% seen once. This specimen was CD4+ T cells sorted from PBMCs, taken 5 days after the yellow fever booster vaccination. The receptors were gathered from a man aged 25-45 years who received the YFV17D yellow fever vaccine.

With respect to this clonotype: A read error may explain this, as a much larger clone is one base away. CDR3 region: CASSFGGFVEQYF. In DNA, the CDR3 is TGTGCCAGCAGCTTTGGAGGGTTTGTCGAGCAGTACTTC. The V call is TRBV7-8, the J call TRBJ2-7; D is possibly TRBD2 (6 bases). Between the trimmed V and J ends, which lost 3 bases and 6 bases, there was a span of 12 bases. The length of the CDR3 is 13 residues. Germline V CDR1 and CDR2: SGHVS, FQNEAQ.

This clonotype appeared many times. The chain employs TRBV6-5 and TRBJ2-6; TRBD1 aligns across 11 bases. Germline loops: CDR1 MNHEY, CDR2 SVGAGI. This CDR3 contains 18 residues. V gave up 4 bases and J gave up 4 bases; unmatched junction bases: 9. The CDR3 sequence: CASSFGGTGGTGANVLTF. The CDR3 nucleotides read TGTGCCAGCAGTTTCGGGGGGACAGGGGGTACAGGGGCCAACGTCCTGACTTTC.

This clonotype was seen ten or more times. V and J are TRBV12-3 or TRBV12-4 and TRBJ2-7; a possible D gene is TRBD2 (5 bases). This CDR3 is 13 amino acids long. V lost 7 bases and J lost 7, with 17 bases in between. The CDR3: CASTAGPMGEQYF. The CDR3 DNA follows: TGTGCCAGCACCGCGGGCCCCATGGGGGAGCAGTACTTC.